This TCR beta chain was captured by sequencing in a study of T cell responses to AZD1222 COVID-19 vaccine. Study-wide points: Spike was spanned by vaccine-associated CD4 TCRs, which were dominant at 160-218 and 743-854.

Worth noting for this clone: The antigen is undetermined.

Germline CDR1 reads SGHTS; CDR2 reads YDEGEE. V was shortened by 4 bases and J by 2 bases, with 18 bases between the two germline ends. This CDR3 has 16 residues. Assay: immunoSEQ multiplex PCR; the TCRdb copy retains only in-frame clones and omits some. This table holds some 86,000 clones, around 80% found once. This rearrangement joins TRBV5-8 to TRBJ2-5; D possibly matches TRBD1 or TRBD2 (5 bases each). Specimen: peripheral blood, collected on day 0 of AZD1222 vaccination. The clonotype comes from an adult in good health. CDR3 sequence: CASSHQFGTEQETQYF. Written as DNA, the CDR3 is TGTGCCAGCAGCCACCAATTCGGGACGGAGCAAGAGACCCAGTACTTC.